What follows are 21 T cell receptor beta chains derived from one specimen sequenced in a study of T cell repertoires in cytomegalovirus infection. TCRdb itself ran the reads through MiXCR, one entry per CDR3 protein. The table shows roughly 320,000 distinct CDR3 sequences, with about 9.2% occurring only once. Material for sequencing was PBMCs. Source of these receptors: a human donor in good health (CMV status not recorded). Some clones in this sample may be carry-over from other donors' samples.

This clonotype was detected many times. The rearrangement joins TRBV7-2 to TRBJ1-5; D gene uncertain. This CDR3 is built from 13 residues. The V gene's germline CDR1 is SGHTA and CDR2 FQGNSA. Trimming took 7 bases from V and 9 from J, leaving 16 bases between them. The CDR3 here is CASNNDLDGPQHF. In nucleotides, the CDR3 is TGTGCCAGCAACAATGATTTGGACGGGCCCCAGCATTTT.

This clonotype was detected ten times or more. J is TRBJ2-5 and V is TRBV20-1; D unclear. This CDR3 is 12 amino acids long. V dropped 6 bases and J dropped 6 bases, with 14 bases sitting between them. Germline V lookup: CDR1 DFQATT, CDR2 SNEGSKA (reference sequence). The chain's CDR3 is CSAKGLMKTQYF. CDR3 sequence (DNA): TGCAGTGCAAAGGGCCTCATGAAGACCCAGTACTTC.

The chain joins TRBV28 to TRBJ2-6, with D hard to call. The CDR3 covers 15 residues. Germline CDR1 MDHEN, CDR2 SYDVKM. V was clipped by 5 bases and J by 0 bases, with 8 bases between them. This CDR3 reads CASSLYVSGANVLTF. DNA for the CDR3: TGTGCCAGCAGTCTCTACGTCTCTGGGGCCAACGTCCTGACTTTC.

This clonotype was found many times. The rearrangement uses TRBV6-1 and TRBJ2-7; the D gene is possibly TRBD1 (5 bases). V was shortened by 6 bases and J by 2 bases, with 11 bases between the two germline ends. The germline V gene has CDR1 MNHNS and CDR2 SASEGT. The CDR3 has 13 residues. CDR3 sequence reads: CASSPGHPYEQYV. CDR3 bases: TGTGCCAGCAGCCCAGGGCACCCCTACGAGCAGTACGTC.

Many counts were recorded for this clonotype. The chain couples TRBV6-6 to TRBJ2-7; unclear D gene. CDR1 MNHNY and CDR2 SVGAGI come from the germline V gene (reference sequence). This CDR3 is built from 14 residues. Trimming took off 2 bases at V and 2 bases at J, with 10 bases between the two ends. CDR3 coding DNA: TGTGCCAGCAGTTACGGGGTCAGGACCTACGAGCAGTACTTC. Protein: CASSYGVRTYEQYF.

In this sample, this clonotype turned up many times. The genes are TRBV6-2 or TRBV6-3 and TRBJ2-7; 12 bases map to TRBD2. J lost 0 bases, V lost 6 bases, and 3 bases had no gene match. Germline CDR1 is MNHEY and CDR2 is SVGEGT. The length of the CDR3 is 15 residues. The CDR3 coding sequence is TGTGCCAGCAGCTTGGGACTAGCGGGCTCCTACGAGCAGTACGTC. Translated: CASSLGLAGSYEQYV.

This clonotype was recorded at least ten times. CDR3 residues: CASSLAGRLDQPQHF. The CDR3 DNA reads TGTGCCAGCAGTTTGGCAGGGCGGCTAGATCAGCCCCAGCATTTT. V and J are TRBV28 and TRBJ1-5, with D possibly being TRBD1 (5 bases). CDR1 and CDR2 from the germline V gene are MDHEN and SYDVKM. The CDR3 extends over 15 amino acids. The V gene lost 3 bases and the J gene lost 5 bases, with 14 bases spanning the gap.

This clonotype has at least ten counts. This chain uses TRBV7-2 with TRBJ1-5; D possibly corresponds to TRBD1 (6 bases). The CDR3 is 14 amino acids. Trimming stripped 3 bases from V and 3 bases from J, with 9 bases between. Germline lookup yields CDR1 SGHTA and CDR2 FQGNSA. CDR3 nucleotides: TGTGCCAGCAGCTTTGACAGGTTCAATCAGCCCCAGCATTTT. Translation: CASSFDRFNQPQHF.

This clonotype has ten or more counts. The chain uses TRBV28 and TRBJ2-7; 8 bases fit TRBD1. Unmatched junction bases numbered 8, after V lost 4 bases and J lost 3 bases. Germline loops: CDR1 MDHEN, CDR2 SYDVKM. This CDR3 is 15 amino acids long. This chain's CDR3 is CASSSWDRSLYEQYV. CDR3 coding DNA: TGTGCCAGCAGTTCCTGGGACAGGTCACTCTACGAGCAGTACGTC.

This clonotype appeared many times. The chain carries TRBV18 and TRBJ1-5; possible D gene TRBD1, 5 bases. The CDR3 length is 15 residues. Germline V gene data show CDR1 as KGHSH and CDR2 as LQKENI. V lost 3 bases, J lost 7 bases, and 16 bases lay in between. The CDR3 spells CASSPSLGEGQPQHF. The CDR3, as DNA: TGTGCCAGCTCACCTAGTCTGGGGGAAGGGCAGCCCCAGCATTTT.

This clonotype came up many times. The V gene is TRBV4-1, the J gene TRBJ2-2; D gene ambiguous. Germline V lookup: CDR1 MGHRA, CDR2 YSYEKL. V gave up 4 bases and J gave up 1 base, with 10 bases separating them. The CDR3 consists of 15 residues. The CDR3 DNA sequence: TGCGCCAGCAGCCGTAGACAACAGAACACCGGGGAGCTGTTTTTT. Translation gives CASSRRQQNTGELFF.

This clonotype was found a few times. V usage is TRBV5-4 and J usage is TRBJ2-7, with TRBD1 matching 8 bases. V lost 2 bases, J lost 3 bases, and 4 bases stayed unmatched. The length of the CDR3 is 14 residues. Germline V gene data show CDR1 as SGHNT and CDR2 as YYREEE (reference sequence). CDR3 nucleotide sequence: TGTGCCAGCAGCTTTAAAGGACAGGGCTACGAGCAGTACTTC. Translated: CASSFKGQGYEQYF.

This clonotype was seen at least ten times. This sequence joins TRBV7-2 and TRBJ2-1; tentatively, D is TRBD1 or TRBD2 (5 bases each). CDR1 is SGHTA, CDR2 FQGNSA, per germline. V lost 2 bases and J lost 10, with 12 bases in between. The CDR3 is made up of 13 amino acids. CDR3 in DNA: TGTGCCAGCAGCTTATACCGGGACCTAGAGCAGTTCTTC. It codes for CASSLYRDLEQFF.

This clonotype was counted ten times or more. The gene calls are TRBV7-2 and TRBJ1-1; TRBD1 might be the D (5 bases). The CDR3 is 13 amino acids. The V gene lost 1 base and the J gene lost 9 bases, with 12 bases spanning the gap. Germline assignment: CDR1 SGHTA and CDR2 FQGNSA. CDR3 loop: CASSLGGEKKAFF. The CDR3 DNA reads TGTGCCAGCAGCTTAGGGGGGGAGAAAAAAGCTTTCTTT.

This clonotype occurred many times. The chain joins TRBV7-2 to TRBJ1-5; D might be TRBD1 (5 bases). CDR1 SGHTA and CDR2 FQGNSA come from the germline V gene. The CDR3 is made up of 14 amino acids. V lost 0 bases and J 3 bases, leaving 6 bases between the germline ends. CDR3 coding DNA: TGTGCCAGCAGCTTAGCCAGGGCCAATCAGCCCCAGCATTTT. It translates to CASSLARANQPQHF.

This clonotype was detected ten times or more. V and J are TRBV7-8 and TRBJ1-1; maybe TRBD1 (5 bases). The CDR3 has 12 residues. V shed 1 base and J shed 8 bases, with 8 bases lying between them. CDR1 is SGHVS, CDR2 FQNEAQ, per germline. The CDR3 protein is CASSLDRQEAFF. DNA for the CDR3: TGTGCCAGCAGCTTAGACAGGCAAGAAGCTTTCTTT. Together with reference TRBV7-8 and TRBJ1-1, the CDR3 gives the full variable domain: GAGVSQSPRYKVAKRGQDVALRCDPISGHVSLFWYQQALGQGPEFLTYFQNEAQLDKSGLPSDRFFAERPEGSVSTLKIQRTQQEDSAVYLCASSLDRQEAFFGQGTRLTVV.

This clonotype was seen a handful of times. The chain recombines TRBV25-1 with TRBJ1-2; D gene unclear. The germline V and J ends were trimmed by 2 bases and 2 bases, with 15 bases remaining between them. From germline, CDR1 is MGHDK and CDR2 SYGVNS. This CDR3 has 16 residues. The CDR3 loop is CASSEVLRGGNYGYTF. The CDR3 region has the DNA TGTGCCAGCAGTGAAGTTTTGCGTGGAGGGAACTATGGCTACACCTTC.

This clonotype was picked up one time. This clone may be a read error of a much larger clone one base away. The V call is TRBV27, the J call TRBJ1-1; D is undetermined. The V gene's germline CDR1 is MNHEY and CDR2 SMNVEV (reference sequence). The CDR3 runs 11 residues. V was pared by 10 bases and J by 5 bases, with 11 bases between. The CDR3 spells CANARGTEAFF. DNA of the CDR3: TGTGCCAACGCCCGGGGAACTGAAGCTTTCTTT.

This clonotype was picked up many times. This chain uses TRBV7-2 with TRBJ2-1; D possibly corresponds to TRBD2 (7 bases). The CDR3 covers 15 residues. Germline CDR1 is SGHTA and CDR2 is FQGNSA. V lost 5 bases and J 10 bases, leaving 21 bases between the germline ends. This CDR3 is CASSLSWGGGQEQFF. In nucleotides, the CDR3 is TGTGCCAGCAGCCTCTCTTGGGGGGGGGGGCAAGAGCAGTTCTTC.

This clonotype was counted many times. The rearrangement joins TRBV12-3 or TRBV12-4 to TRBJ2-2; D may be TRBD1 (6 bases). Between the trimmed V and J ends, which lost 6 bases and 4 bases, there was a span of 12 bases. This CDR3 region has 14 residues. The CDR3: CASSWTVTTGELFF. CDR3 DNA sequence: TGTGCCAGCAGCTGGACAGTAACCACCGGGGAGCTGTTTTTT.

The CDR3 sequence is CSARDAKGLAGGQYF. The CDR3 nucleotides read TGCAGTGCTAGAGATGCAAAGGGACTAGCGGGGGGGCAGTACTTC. This chain joins TRBV20-1 and TRBJ2-7; 15 nucleotides match TRBD2. Trimming cost V 0 bases and J 9 bases; bases outside gene matches: 6. The CDR3 extends over 15 amino acids. Germline V gives CDR1 DFQATT, CDR2 SNEGSKA (reference sequence).